This record looks at one T cell receptor (beta chain) sequence and its context. Its antigen is as yet unknown. TCRdb reanalysed the reads using MiXCR and keeps one entry per CDR3 protein. There are 300,000 to 400,000 distinct CDR3 sequences in the sample; around 25% occur only once, and 10% to 15% lies in the top ten. This sample is drawn from a study of T cell repertoires in cytomegalovirus infection. CDR1 DFQATT and CDR2 SNEGSKA come from the germline V gene (reference sequence). CDR3 length equals 16 residues. V was pared by 1 base and J by 1 base, with 7 bases of the junction left unmatched. The chain uses TRBV20-1 and TRBJ1-1; 9 nucleotides line up with TRBD1. Here the sequenced sample was cultured PBMCs, taken from culture after CMV antigen stimulation. This clonotype was sampled from a human donor in good health (CMV status not recorded). Some clones in this sample may be carry-over from other donors' samples. CDR3 bases: TGCAGTGCTAGAGGTGCTCCGGGACAGGGGAACACTGAAGCTTTCTTT. This sequence encodes CSARGAPGQGNTEAFF.